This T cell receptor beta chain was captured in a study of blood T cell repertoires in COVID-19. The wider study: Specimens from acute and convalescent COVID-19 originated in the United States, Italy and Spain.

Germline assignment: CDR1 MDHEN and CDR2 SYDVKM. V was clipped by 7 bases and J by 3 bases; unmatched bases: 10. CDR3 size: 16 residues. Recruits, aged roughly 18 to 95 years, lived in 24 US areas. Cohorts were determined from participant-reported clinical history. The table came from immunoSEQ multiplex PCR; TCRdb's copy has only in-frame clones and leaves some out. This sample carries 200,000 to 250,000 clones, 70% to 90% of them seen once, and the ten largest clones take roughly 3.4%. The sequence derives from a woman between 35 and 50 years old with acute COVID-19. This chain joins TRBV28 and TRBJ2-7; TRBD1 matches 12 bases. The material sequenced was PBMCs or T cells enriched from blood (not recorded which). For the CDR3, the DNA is TGTGCCAGCACCCGGTCCGGGACAGGGGGCTTCTACGAGCAGTACTTC. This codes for CASTRSGTGGFYEQYF.